This T cell receptor beta chain was identified in a study of blood T cell repertoires in COVID-19. Study overall: T cells, B-cell-depleted T cells, or PBMCs supplied cDNA or gDNA.

The assay was immunoSEQ multiplex PCR, and TCRdb's table has in-frame clones only and misses some. Of around 370,000 clones listed, 88% were seen once; the top ten hold roughly 6.6%. Germline V gives CDR1 SGHDT, CDR2 YYEEEE. The junction had 2 bases not matched to a gene; V was cut back by 2 bases and J by 1 base. This CDR3 is built from 14 residues. Seattle participants joined during active infection and were tracked over time. The sequencing sample was made of peripheral blood. The sequence came from a woman in her seventies with COVID-19, enrolled during active disease. The chain recombines TRBV5-6 with TRBJ1-1, with 7 bases fitting TRBD1. In DNA, the CDR3 is TGTGCCAGCAGCTTCCGGACAGGGAACACTGAAGCTTTCTTT. Encoded protein: CASSFRTGNTEAFF.